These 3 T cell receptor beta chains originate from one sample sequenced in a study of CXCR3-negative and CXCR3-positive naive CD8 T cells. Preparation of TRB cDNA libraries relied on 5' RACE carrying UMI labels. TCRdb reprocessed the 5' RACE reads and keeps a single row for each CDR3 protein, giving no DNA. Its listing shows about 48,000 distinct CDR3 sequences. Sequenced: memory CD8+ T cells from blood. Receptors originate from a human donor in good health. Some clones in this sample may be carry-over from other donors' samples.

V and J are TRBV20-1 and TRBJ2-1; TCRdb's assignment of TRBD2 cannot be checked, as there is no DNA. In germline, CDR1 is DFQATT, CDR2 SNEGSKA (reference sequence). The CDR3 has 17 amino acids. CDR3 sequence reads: CSASGLAVGPSSIEQFF.

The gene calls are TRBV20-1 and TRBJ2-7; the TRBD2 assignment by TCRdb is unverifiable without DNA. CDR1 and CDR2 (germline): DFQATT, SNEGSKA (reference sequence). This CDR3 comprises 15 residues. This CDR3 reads CSASDEGLELYEQYF.

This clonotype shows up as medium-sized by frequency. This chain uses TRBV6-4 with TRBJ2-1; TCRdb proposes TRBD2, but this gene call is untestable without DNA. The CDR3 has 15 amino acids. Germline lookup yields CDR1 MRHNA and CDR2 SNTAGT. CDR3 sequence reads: CASSMGLAGGHEQFF.